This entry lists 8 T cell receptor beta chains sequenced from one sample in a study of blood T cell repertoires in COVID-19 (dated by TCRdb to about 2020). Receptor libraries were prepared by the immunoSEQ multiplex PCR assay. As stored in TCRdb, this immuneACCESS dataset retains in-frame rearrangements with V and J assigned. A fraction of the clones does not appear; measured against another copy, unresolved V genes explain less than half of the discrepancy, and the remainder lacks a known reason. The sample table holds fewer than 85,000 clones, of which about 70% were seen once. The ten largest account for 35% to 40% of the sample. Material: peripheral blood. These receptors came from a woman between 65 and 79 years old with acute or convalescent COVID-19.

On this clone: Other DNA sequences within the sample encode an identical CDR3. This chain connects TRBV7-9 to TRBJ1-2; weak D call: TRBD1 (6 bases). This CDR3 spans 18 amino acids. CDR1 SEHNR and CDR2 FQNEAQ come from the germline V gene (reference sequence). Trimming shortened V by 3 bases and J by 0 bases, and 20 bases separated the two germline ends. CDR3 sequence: CASSFDRLFLATNYGYTF. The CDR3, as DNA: TGTGCCAGCAGCTTTGACAGGTTATTTCTGGCGACTAACTATGGCTACACCTTC. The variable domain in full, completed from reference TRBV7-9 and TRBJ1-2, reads DTGVSQNPRHKITKRGQNVTFRCDPISEHNRLYWYRQTLGQGPEFLTYFQNEAQLEKSRLLSDRFSAERPKGSFSTLEIQRTEQGDSAMYLCASSFDRLFLATNYGYTFGSGTRLTVV.

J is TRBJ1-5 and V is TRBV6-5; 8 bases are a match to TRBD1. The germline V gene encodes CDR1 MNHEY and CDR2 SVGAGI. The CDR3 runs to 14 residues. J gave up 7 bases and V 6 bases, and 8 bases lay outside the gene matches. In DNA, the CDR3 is TGTGCCAGCAGAGGACAGGGTATACAGCAGCCCCAGCATTTT. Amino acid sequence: CASRGQGIQQPQHF.

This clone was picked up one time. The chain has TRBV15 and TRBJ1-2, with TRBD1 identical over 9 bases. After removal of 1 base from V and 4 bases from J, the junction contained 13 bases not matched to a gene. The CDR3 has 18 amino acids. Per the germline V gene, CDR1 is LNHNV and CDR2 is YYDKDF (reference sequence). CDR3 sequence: CATSRALVGQGEGYGYTF. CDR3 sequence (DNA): TGTGCCACCAGCAGAGCACTCGTGGGACAGGGAGAGGGCTATGGCTACACCTTC.

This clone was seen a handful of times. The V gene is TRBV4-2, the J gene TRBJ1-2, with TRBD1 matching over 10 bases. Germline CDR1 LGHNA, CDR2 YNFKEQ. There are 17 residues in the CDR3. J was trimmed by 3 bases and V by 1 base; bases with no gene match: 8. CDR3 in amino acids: CASSQVNWDRGDYGYTF. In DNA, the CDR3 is TGTGCCAGCAGCCAAGTGAATTGGGACAGGGGTGACTATGGCTACACCTTC.

CDR3 in DNA: TGTGCCAGCAGGGGACAGGGAGGCAATGAGCAGTTCTTC. It specifies CASRGQGGNEQFF. The V and J genes are TRBV6-5 and TRBJ2-1; 9 bases fit TRBD1. The length of the CDR3 is 13 residues. V dropped 6 bases and J dropped 6; count of bases not matched to a gene: 3. From germline, CDR1 is MNHEY and CDR2 SVGAGI.

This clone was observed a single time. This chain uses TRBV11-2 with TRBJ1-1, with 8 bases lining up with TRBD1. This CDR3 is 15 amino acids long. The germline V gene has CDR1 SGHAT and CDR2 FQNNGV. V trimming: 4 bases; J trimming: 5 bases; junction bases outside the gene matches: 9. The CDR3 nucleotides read TGTGCCAGCAGCTCTAACAGGGGGGTAAGGACTGAAGCTTTCTTT. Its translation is CASSSNRGVRTEAFF.

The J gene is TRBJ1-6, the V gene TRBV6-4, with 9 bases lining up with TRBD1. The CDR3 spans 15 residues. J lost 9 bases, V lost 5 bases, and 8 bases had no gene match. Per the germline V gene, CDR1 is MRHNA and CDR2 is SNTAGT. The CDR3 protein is CASSPWTGVASPLHF. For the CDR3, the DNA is TGTGCCAGCAGTCCCTGGACAGGGGTTGCTTCACCCCTCCACTTT.

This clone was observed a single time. The CDR3 is CASSLVGLRASGANVLTF. CDR3 nucleotide sequence: TGTGCCAGCAGCTTGGTGGGACTTCGCGCATCTGGGGCCAACGTCCTGACTTTC. This chain links TRBV5-6 with TRBJ2-6; a possible D gene is TRBD2 (6 bases). Germline V lookup: CDR1 SGHDT, CDR2 YYEEEE. The CDR3 extends over 18 amino acids. V was trimmed by 0 bases and J by 1 base, leaving 14 bases between them.